The 22 T cell receptor beta chains reported below all come from one sample, sequenced in a study of cytomegalovirus exposure and HLA in healthy donors. The PCR employed 60 Vbeta primers together with 13 Jbeta primers. TCRdb's table, derived via immunoSEQ multiplex PCR, lists solely in-frame clones and lacks some. In total, the table holds approximately 120,000 clones. Material for sequencing was PBMCs. The receptors come from a man aged 25-45 years in good health and CMV-seronegative.

The J gene is TRBJ1-3, the V gene TRBV18; the match to TRBD1 covers 7 bases. The CDR3 is 16 residues long. CDR1 is KGHSH and CDR2 is LQKENI in the germline V gene. J was trimmed by 0 bases and V by 0 bases; bases with no gene match: 2. CDR3 DNA sequence: TGTGCCAGCTCACCACCCACAGGGGACTCTGGAAACACCATATATTTT. Its translation is CASSPPTGDSGNTIYF. Looking up the rest from reference TRBV18 and TRBJ1-3 gives the full variable domain: NAGVMQNPRHLVRRRGQEARLRCSPMKGHSHVYWYRQLPEEGLKFMVYLQKENIIDESGMPKERFSAEFPKEGPSILRIQQVVRGDSAAYFCASSPPTGDSGNTIYFGEGSWLTVV.

V and J are TRBV5-1 and TRBJ2-1; the D is unclear. Per the germline V gene, CDR1 is SGHRS and CDR2 is YFSETQ. Trimming stripped 0 bases from V and 4 bases from J, with 5 bases between. The length of the CDR3 is 13 residues. CDR3 protein: CASSLAQYNEQFF. CDR3 sequence (DNA): TGCGCCAGCAGCTTGGCACAATACAATGAGCAGTTCTTC.

V gene TRBV7-9 combines with J gene TRBJ2-3, with D perhaps matching TRBD1 (6 bases). The CDR3 sequence is 15 residues long. Germline V gene data show CDR1 as SEHNR and CDR2 as FQNEAQ (reference sequence). With 6 bases removed from V and 4 bases from J, the gap between germline ends came to 17 bases. CDR3 residues: CASSLHRDNPDTQYF. The CDR3 DNA reads as TGTGCCAGCAGTTTACACCGGGACAATCCAGATACGCAGTATTTT.

This chain uses TRBV6-1 with TRBJ2-5; possibly TRBD2 for D (6 bases). The last part of the DNA fits TRBJ2-7 better; the J call may be wrong. CDR1 and CDR2 from the germline V gene are MNHNS and SASEGT. The CDR3 is 14 amino acids. In nucleotides, the CDR3 is TGTGCCAGCAGTGATTCGGGACTCAGCTACGAGCAGTACTTC. It translates to CASSDSGLSYEQYF.

V is TRBV4-1 and J is TRBJ2-1, with 7 bases aligning to TRBD2. Germline V lookup: CDR1 MGHRA, CDR2 YSYEKL. The CDR3 extends over 15 amino acids. V lost 3 bases, J lost 4 bases, and 6 bases stayed unmatched. The CDR3 region has the DNA TGCGCCAGCAGCCACCAGGGAGGGTCATACAATGAGCAGTTCTTC. Amino acid sequence: CASSHQGGSYNEQFF.

The gene calls are TRBV10-3 and TRBJ2-7; 8 bases agree with TRBD2. This CDR3 is 14 amino acids long. Germline V gene sequence: CDR1 ENHRY, CDR2 SYGVKD. Trimming at V came to 6 bases and at J to 5 bases, leaving 9 bases not matched to a gene. The CDR3 region has the DNA TGTGCCATCAGCCTACTAGCGGAGGGCAACGAGCAGTACTTC. Its translation: CAISLLAEGNEQYF.

The chain recombines TRBV5-4 with TRBJ2-2; 9 nucleotides align to TRBD1. The ends lost 4 bases at V and 4 bases at J; junction bases unmatched: 5. The CDR3 has 15 amino acids. Germline assignment: CDR1 SGHNT and CDR2 YYREEE (reference sequence). The CDR3 DNA sequence: TGTGCCAGCAGCGCAAACAGGGGGCTCACCGGGGAGCTGTTTTTT. It yields the protein CASSANRGLTGELFF.

V and J are TRBV10-3 and TRBJ2-1, with TRBD2 matching over 14 bases. The J segment lost 2 bases and the V segment lost 4 bases, leaving 1 base of the junction unmatched. There are 16 residues in the CDR3. Per germline, CDR1 ENHRY and CDR2 SYGVKD. DNA for the CDR3: TGTGCCATCAGTGGACTAGCGGGAGGGACCTACAATGAGCAGTTCTTC. Amino acid sequence: CAISGLAGGTYNEQFF.

The chain joins TRBV5-4 to TRBJ1-2, with 7 bases that match TRBD1. Germline values: CDR1 SGHNT, CDR2 YYREEE (reference sequence). The junction had 3 bases not matched to a gene; V was cut back by 3 bases and J by 4 bases. The CDR3 consists of 13 residues. CDR3 DNA sequence: TGTGCCAGCAGCTCCGGACAGGTCTATGGCTACACCTTC. Protein sequence: CASSSGQVYGYTF.

This chain links TRBV5-6 with TRBJ1-5, with 9 bases lining up with TRBD1. The CDR3 extends over 15 amino acids. The V gene end was trimmed by 2 bases and the J gene end by 4 bases; junction bases not matched to a gene: 4. The germline V gene has CDR1 SGHDT and CDR2 YYEEEE. CDR3 DNA: TGTGCCAGCAGCTTACGGGGGACAGGGAATCAGCCCCAGCATTTT. Translated: CASSLRGTGNQPQHF.

The genes are TRBV9 and TRBJ2-1, with 9 bases lining up with TRBD1. CDR3 length equals 15 residues. CDR1 is SGDLS and CDR2 is YYNGEE in the germline V gene. V was pared by 4 bases and J by 4 bases, with 6 bases of the junction left unmatched. The CDR3 nucleotides read TGTGCCAGCAGCACTATGACAGGGGGATACAATGAGCAGTTCTTC. It translates to CASSTMTGGYNEQFF.

V gene TRBV27 combines with J gene TRBJ2-3; TRBD2 matches 7 bases. This CDR3 region has 17 residues. The V gene's germline CDR1 is MNHEY and CDR2 SMNVEV (reference sequence). The ends lost 5 bases at V and 1 base at J; junction bases unmatched: 12. The DNA for the CDR3 is TGTGCCAGCAGTCATATCGGGGGGAGTCTTGGCACAGATACGCAGTATTTT. Translated: CASSHIGGSLGTDTQYF.

The rearrangement uses TRBV30 and TRBJ1-1; no definite D call. This CDR3 has 14 residues. The germline V gene has CDR1 GTSNPN and CDR2 SVGIG (reference sequence). V lost 2 bases, J lost 5 bases, and 15 bases lay in between. CDR3: CAWSPGLRETEAFF. Written as DNA, the CDR3 is TGTGCCTGGAGTCCAGGTCTTCGGGAGACTGAAGCTTTCTTT. Drawing the rest from reference TRBV30 and TRBJ1-1, the complete variable domain is SQTIHQWPATLVQPVGSPLSLECTVEGTSNPNLYWYRQAAGRGLQLLFYSVGIGQISSEVPQNLSASRPQDRQFILSSKKLLLSDSGFYLCAWSPGLRETEAFFGQGTRLTVV.

CDR3 sequence (DNA): TGTGCCAGCACGCTAGCGGGAACCTCCTACAATGAGCAGTTCTTC. It yields the protein CASTLAGTSYNEQFF. This sequence joins TRBV6-5 and TRBJ2-1, with 9 bases fitting TRBD2. CDR1 and CDR2 from the germline V gene are MNHEY and SVGAGI. This CDR3 is 15 amino acids long. V was pared by 7 bases and J by 0 bases, with 4 bases of the junction left unmatched.

The chain uses TRBV6-4 and TRBJ1-1, with a weak D call TRBD1 (5 bases). The germline V and J ends were trimmed by 3 bases and 3 bases, with 14 bases remaining between them. Germline V lookup: CDR1 MRHNA, CDR2 SNTAGT. The CDR3 loop spans 15 amino acids. The CDR3 DNA follows: TGTGCCAGCAGTGAAAGGTCGGAGGGGTACACTGAAGCTTTCTTT. Translating gives CASSERSEGYTEAFF.

As concerns this clone: In the same sample, other DNA sequences code for this CDR3. The rearrangement links TRBV7-9 to TRBJ2-4; 9 nucleotides match TRBD1. Trimming took 1 base from V and 0 from J; bases not matched to a gene: 4. The CDR3 has 17 residues. Germline V CDR1 and CDR2: SEHNR, FQNEAQ (reference sequence). CDR3 nucleotides: TGTGCCAGCAGCTTAGGGGACAGGGAGCTAGCCAAAAACATTCAGTACTTC. Amino acids: CASSLGDRELAKNIQYF.

The J gene is TRBJ2-3, the V gene TRBV9; D is ambiguous. From germline, CDR1 is SGDLS and CDR2 YYNGEE. The CDR3 covers 12 residues. The germline V and J ends were trimmed by 4 bases and 5 bases, with 8 bases remaining between them. The CDR3: CASSTSIDTQYF. In DNA, the CDR3 is TGTGCCAGCAGCACCAGTATAGATACGCAGTATTTT. Using reference TRBV9 and TRBJ2-3 for the parts outside the CDR3, the full variable domain is DSGVTQTPKHLITATGQRVTLRCSPRSGDLSVYWYQQSLDQGLQFLIQYYNGEERAKGNILERFSAQQFPDLHSELNLSSLELGDSALYFCASSTSIDTQYFGPGTRLTVL.

The chain has TRBV27 and TRBJ2-1, with 12 bases lining up with TRBD2. With V trimmed by 5 bases and J by 5 bases, 22 bases remained unmatched. Germline CDR1 is MNHEY and CDR2 is SMNVEV (reference sequence). The CDR3 runs to 21 residues. The CDR3 reads CASSPFGVASGRGRRDNEQFF. The CDR3 bases are TGTGCCAGCAGTCCATTTGGAGTAGCTAGCGGGAGGGGTCGTCGGGACAATGAGCAGTTCTTC.

The chain recombines TRBV13 with TRBJ1-1; D is possibly TRBD1 (6 bases). This CDR3 region has 15 residues. With 7 bases removed from V and 2 bases from J, the gap between germline ends came to 17 bases. The germline V gene has CDR1 PRHDT and CDR2 FYEKMQ (reference sequence). CDR3 region: CASTKEGGLNTEAFF. DNA for the CDR3: TGTGCCAGCACCAAGGAGGGGGGGCTAAACACTGAAGCTTTCTTT. Based on the CDR3 plus reference TRBV13 and TRBJ1-1, the full variable domain is AAGVIQSPRHLIKEKRETATLKCYPIPRHDTVYWYQQGPGQDPQFLISFYEKMQSDKGSIPDRFSAQQFSDYHSELNMSSLELGDSALYFCASTKEGGLNTEAFFGQGTRLTVV.

The V gene is TRBV5-1, the J gene TRBJ1-2; tentative D call: TRBD1 (6 bases). V shed 4 bases and J shed 3 bases, with 16 bases lying between them. CDR3 length equals 15 residues. The germline V gene encodes CDR1 SGHRS and CDR2 YFSETQ. CDR3 region: CASSTSWGPDYGYTF. The CDR3 bases are TGCGCCAGCAGCACCTCATGGGGGCCTGACTATGGCTACACCTTC.

V is TRBV7-9 and J is TRBJ1-2; TRBD1 matches 7 bases. This CDR3 contains 16 residues. CDR1 is SEHNR, CDR2 FQNEAQ, per germline (reference sequence). V was pared by 5 bases and J by 3 bases, with 12 bases of the junction left unmatched. In DNA form, the CDR3 reads TGTGCCAGCAGCGGGATGGAACAGGGGCTTTACTATGGCTACACCTTC. It yields the protein CASSGMEQGLYYGYTF.

The chain employs TRBV28 and TRBJ1-5; 10 bases match TRBD1. This CDR3 is 15 amino acids long. V was clipped by 2 bases and J by 8 bases; unmatched bases: 6. Germline V CDR1 and CDR2: MDHEN, SYDVKM. The CDR3, as DNA: TGTGCCAGCAGTTTACCGGGACAGGGGAAAGAGCCCCAGCATTTT. It specifies CASSLPGQGKEPQHF.